This note documents a single T cell receptor (beta chain) sequence. Its target antigen remains unknown. No base qualities exist here, and no much larger clone lies one base off it. CDR1 and CDR2 (LGHNA, YSLEER) derive from the germline V gene. The CDR3 covers 15 residues, taking in both the cysteine and the phenylalanine. Of all the DNA, just the CDR3 is kept, 45 bases in frame from base 1. Ends trimmed: V by 0 bases, J by 8 bases; bases unmatched to a gene: 7. Genomic DNA was isolated from the sorted cells so that the TCRbeta CDR3 region could be sequenced. The immunoSEQ Assay was used to sequence the TCRbeta CDR3 regions. TCRdb took this table from immuneACCESS and kept in-frame rearrangements with V and J called. Such tables lack part of the clones; where checked against another copy, unresolved V genes explain under half of the gap, and the rest is unexplained. The table for this sample lists 85,000 or so clones; approximately 86% of them were counted only once. Just under 2% of the sample lies in the top ten.

Patients with autoimmune disease history or receiving systemic immunosuppression were excluded from the trial. In every dose cohort, peripheral blood was drawn for TCR sequencing at baseline, cycle 4 day 1, and cycle 7 day 1. Samples came from an open-label, multicenter, first-in-human phase I dose-escalation trial of ivuxolimab. Adults with locally advanced or metastatic head and neck squamous cell, hepatocellular, melanoma or renal cell carcinoma were enrolled in the trial. CD4+ and CD8+ T cells were sorted separately from peripheral blood before TCR sequencing. This record comes from a study of OX40 agonist ivuxolimab in advanced cancers. Study-level background: Ivuxolimab was an agonistic, fully human IgG2 monoclonal antibody directed against OX40 (CD134), a costimulatory receptor. A male proportion of 82.7% and a mean age of approximately 61 years, ranging from roughly 23 to 79, were recorded for the dose-escalation cohort. Of the approximately 50 dose-escalation patients, hepatocellular carcinoma was present in about 20, melanoma in around 15, renal cell carcinoma in 9 and head and neck cancer in 9. The monotherapy dose-escalation portion (N of about 50 patients) of the phase I ivuxolimab trial is reported in the paper. Intravenous ivuxolimab was administered to patients every 2 weeks at six dose levels: 0.01, 0.1, 0.3, 1.5, 3 and 10 mg/kg. Peripheral TCRbeta sequencing aimed to test whether ivuxolimab altered TCR sequence diversity and caused clonal T-cell expansion. Partial responses were achieved by three dose-escalation patients, of whom one had hepatocellular carcinoma and two had cutaneous melanoma. Patients were allowed to have had prior anti-PD-1, anti-PD-L1 or anti-CTLA-4 therapy, and approximately 40% of the dose-escalation patients had previously received checkpoint inhibitors.

Broad study findings and their caveats: Antigen specificity was not determined for the clonally expanded peripheral T cells. In the 0.1-3.0 mg/kg groups, partial responders were among the patients with the lowest normalized peripheral clonal expansion, particularly in CD8+ T cells. At doses from 0.1 to 3.0 mg/kg, clonal expansion was seen in both CD4+ and CD8+ blood T cells between baseline and week 6. Low levels of normalized T-cell clonal expansion were also seen in some nonresponding patients. After ivuxolimab, expanded clones were on average more numerous among CD8+ T cells than among CD4+ T cells.

The origin of this receptor is an adult with an advanced solid tumor such as melanoma, head and neck, liver or kidney cancer. In this chain, TRBV4-3 is recombined with TRBJ2-1; 7 junctional bases match TRBD1. The sample consisted of CD4+ or CD8+ T cells sorted from blood, taken in a trial of the OX40 agonist ivuxolimab. CDR3 loop: CASSQEAIGQDEQFF. The sequenced DNA is TGCGCCAGCAGCCAAGAGGCTATCGGACAGGATGAGCAGTTCTTC.